Following are 19 T cell receptor beta chains from one sample sequenced in a study of human T cells and chemical hapten exposure. The time point is: patch test 3, about 24 weeks after DPC sensitization. The treatment was: therapeutic diphenylcyclopropenone sensitization with weekly scalp DPC. TCRdb passed the RACE reads through MiXCR, listing each CDR3 protein once. This table has 85,000 to 100,000 distinct CDR3 sequences, roughly a quarter appearing once. The source material was whole blood, sampled in connection with sensitization to the hapten diphenylcyclopropenone (DPC). These receptors were obtained from a middle-aged man with alopecia areata. Some clones in this sample may be carry-over from other donors' samples.

V and J are TRBV7-9 and TRBJ1-1; a possible D gene is TRBD1 (6 bases). Germline V CDR1 and CDR2: SEHNR, FQNEAQ (reference sequence). The CDR3 loop spans 18 amino acids. V dropped 5 bases and J dropped 1 base, with 23 bases sitting between them. The DNA for the CDR3 is TGTGCCAGCAGCCCCCGAGGATGGCAGGGGATGGGGAACACTGAAGCTTTCTTT. Amino acids: CASSPRGWQGMGNTEAFF. The entire variable domain, with the rest obtained from reference TRBV7-9 and TRBJ1-1, is as follows: DTGVSQNPRHKITKRGQNVTFRCDPISEHNRLYWYRQTLGQGPEFLTYFQNEAQLEKSRLLSDRFSAERPKGSFSTLEIQRTEQGDSAMYLCASSPRGWQGMGNTEAFFGQGTRLTVV.

This chain links TRBV7-9 with TRBJ1-2, with D maybe TRBD1 (6 bases). Germline V gives CDR1 SEHNR, CDR2 FQNEAQ (reference sequence). The CDR3 contains 14 residues. V dropped 5 bases and J dropped 3 bases, with 13 bases sitting between them. CDR3 sequence: CASSIRQADYGYTF. In DNA form, the CDR3 reads TGTGCCAGCAGCATCCGACAGGCTGACTATGGCTACACCTTC.

This clonotype has a handful of counts. The chain carries TRBV7-3 and TRBJ2-5, with D possibly TRBD2 on 5 matching bases. Germline V gives CDR1 SGHTA, CDR2 FQGTGA. The CDR3 covers 13 residues. With 4 bases removed from V and 4 bases from J, the gap between germline ends came to 10 bases. The CDR3 sequence: CASSSRRGETQYF. In nucleotides, the CDR3 is TGTGCCAGCAGCTCTCGACGGGGAGAGACCCAGTACTTC.

The chain couples TRBV5-1 to TRBJ2-1; TRBD2 matches at 8 bases. This CDR3 has 16 residues. Losses at the gene ends were 4 bases for V and 8 bases for J; bases not matched to a gene: 14. Germline CDR1 is SGHRS and CDR2 is YFSETQ. The DNA of the CDR3 is TGCGCCAGCAGCCCGGGGGGGGGGCGCCCTAGGTATGAGCAGTTCTTC. Amino acid sequence: CASSPGGGRPRYEQFF.

In its sample, this clonotype was seen a few times. The chain has TRBV10-3 and TRBJ2-3, with 14 bases aligning to TRBD2. The V gene end was trimmed by 5 bases and the J gene end by 3 bases; junction bases not matched to a gene: 10. Germline CDR1 and CDR2: ENHRY and SYGVKD. The CDR3 length is 18 residues. The DNA of the CDR3 is TGTGCCATCAGTATATCCGGGACTAGCGGGAGTATTACAGATACGCAGTATTTT. Translation gives CAISISGTSGSITDTQYF.

The chain carries TRBV7-9 and TRBJ2-2, with D tentatively TRBD2 (5 bases). There are 14 residues in the CDR3. Germline V CDR1 and CDR2: SEHNR, FQNEAQ (reference sequence). V was shortened by 5 bases and J by 6 bases, with 13 bases between the two germline ends. This CDR3 is CASSLNASPGELFF. The CDR3 DNA is TGTGCCAGCAGCCTGAACGCTAGCCCCGGGGAGCTGTTTTTT.

This clonotype was detected only a few times. The chain recombines TRBV10-3 with TRBJ2-7; 7 positions agree with TRBD1. This CDR3 spans 13 amino acids. From germline, CDR1 is ENHRY and CDR2 SYGVKD. V trimming: 2 bases; J trimming: 4 bases; junction bases outside the gene matches: 2. The CDR3 sequence is CAISETGDYEQYF. In nucleotides, the CDR3 is TGTGCCATCAGTGAGACAGGGGATTACGAGCAGTACTTC.

This clonotype has more than one count but fewer than ten. J is TRBJ2-7 and V is TRBV20-1; D is unresolved. Looked up from germline, CDR1 is DFQATT and CDR2 is SNEGSKA (reference sequence). Trimming cost V 6 bases and J 0 bases, with 6 bases left between them. The CDR3 extends over 11 amino acids. CDR3 protein: CSAPSSYEQYF. The CDR3 coding sequence is TGCAGTGCCCCTAGCTCCTACGAGCAGTACTTC.

In this sample, this clonotype turned up a few times. The chain couples TRBV27 to TRBJ1-6, with D maybe TRBD1 (5 bases). Between the trimmed V and J ends, which lost 6 bases and 5 bases, there was a span of 11 bases. CDR3 length: 14 residues. Germline V gene sequence: CDR1 MNHEY, CDR2 SMNVEV (reference sequence). CDR3: CASSRQTDNSPLHF. The CDR3 DNA reads as TGTGCCAGCAGCCGACAGACAGATAATTCACCCCTCCACTTT.

This clonotype was detected a few times. V is TRBV18 and J is TRBJ1-5; D is uncertain. This CDR3 is 16 amino acids long. Germline V lookup: CDR1 KGHSH, CDR2 LQKENI. Trimming took off 3 bases at V and 11 bases at J, with 23 bases between the two ends. The DNA of the CDR3 is TGTGCCAGCTCACCGGGTGATGAAAGGGCACCTTCGGCCCAGCATTTT. It specifies CASSPGDERAPSAQHF.

There are a few counts of this clonotype. V is TRBV20-1 and J is TRBJ1-1; D ambiguous. Germline CDR1 DFQATT, CDR2 SNEGSKA (reference sequence). Between the trimmed V and J ends, which lost 5 bases and 1 base, there was a span of 8 bases. This CDR3 is 12 amino acids long. CDR3 region: CSASGKNTEAFF. In DNA form, the CDR3 reads TGCAGTGCTTCAGGAAAGAACACTGAAGCTTTCTTT.

Here the CDR3 reads CASSYTVAGDFSNEQFF. In DNA, the CDR3 is TGTGCCAGCAGTTACACCGTAGCGGGAGACTTCAGCAATGAGCAGTTCTTC. The chain carries TRBV6-6 and TRBJ2-1, with TRBD2 matching 9 bases. V trimming: 2 bases; J trimming: 6 bases; junction bases outside the gene matches: 11. CDR1 and CDR2 from the germline V gene are MNHNY and SVGAGI (reference sequence). CDR3 length equals 17 residues.

The chain employs TRBV6-1 and TRBJ1-1; D remains unclear. V lost 4 bases and J 0 bases, leaving 18 bases between the germline ends. This CDR3 spans 17 amino acids. Germline CDR1 MNHNS, CDR2 SASEGT. The CDR3 protein is CASSASVGHWMNTEAFF. The DNA of the CDR3 is TGTGCCAGCAGTGCAAGCGTCGGCCACTGGATGAACACTGAAGCTTTCTTT.

The chain recombines TRBV19 with TRBJ2-7; maybe TRBD1 (5 bases). CDR1 and CDR2 from the germline V gene are LNHDA and SQIVND (reference sequence). The germline V and J ends were trimmed by 8 bases and 0 bases, with 8 bases remaining between them. The CDR3 extends over 12 amino acids. CDR3 region: CASRGASYEQYF. CDR3 sequence (DNA): TGTGCCAGTCGTGGGGCCTCCTACGAGCAGTACTTC.

The rearrangement joins TRBV6-2 or TRBV6-3 to TRBJ2-1; 10 bases agree with TRBD1. From germline, CDR1 is MNHEY and CDR2 SVGEGT. The CDR3 contains 13 residues. V dropped 8 bases and J dropped 7; count of bases not matched to a gene: 5. CDR3 protein: CASGDRGWNEQFF. The CDR3 DNA is TGTGCCAGCGGGGACAGGGGCTGGAATGAGCAGTTCTTC.

The rearrangement uses TRBV14 and TRBJ2-1; 9 nucleotides match TRBD2. The CDR3 has 16 residues. With V trimmed by 6 bases and J by 0 bases, 6 bases remained unmatched. CDR1 and CDR2 from the germline V gene are SGHDN and FVKESK. CDR3 sequence: CASSLSGRGSYNEQFF. CDR3 coding DNA: TGTGCCAGCAGTCTTAGCGGGAGAGGCTCCTACAATGAGCAGTTCTTC.

This chain uses TRBV4-3 with TRBJ2-3; the D gene is possibly TRBD2 (6 bases). V gave up 0 bases and J gave up 3 bases, with 13 bases separating them. Germline V gene sequence: CDR1 LGHNA, CDR2 YSLEER. This CDR3 is 16 amino acids long. The CDR3 region has the DNA TGCGCCAGCAGCCAAGACACCGGGAGTTATACAGATACGCAGTATTTT. Protein: CASSQDTGSYTDTQYF.

This chain joins TRBV14 and TRBJ2-5; 8 bases align to TRBD1. The germline V gene encodes CDR1 SGHDN and CDR2 FVKESK. The CDR3 loop spans 16 amino acids. The J segment lost 5 bases and the V segment lost 0 bases, leaving 8 bases of the junction unmatched. This CDR3 is CASSQDFQGAVETQYF. The CDR3 nucleotides are TGTGCCAGCAGCCAAGATTTTCAGGGGGCAGTGGAGACCCAGTACTTC.

CDR3: CASSYPPSTGGLTEAFF. The CDR3 DNA reads TGTGCCAGCAGTTACCCGCCCTCGACAGGGGGCCTTACTGAAGCTTTCTTT. The chain recombines TRBV6-5 with TRBJ1-1, with 10 bases that match TRBD1. The germline CDR1 and CDR2 sequences are MNHEY and SVGAGI. The junction had 11 bases not matched to a gene; V was cut back by 2 bases and J by 5 bases. The CDR3 sequence is 17 residues long.